This T cell receptor beta chain is drawn from a study of blood T cell repertoires in COVID-19. In the study overall: Sources were T cells, B-cell-depleted T cells, or PBMCs; the material itself was cDNA or gDNA.

Profiled with immunoSEQ multiplex PCR; TCRdb holds only in-frame clones, not every one. Of about 210,000 clones listed, about 90% are singletons. The CDR3 runs 11 residues. Germline values: CDR1 SGHDT, CDR2 YYEEEE. V was shortened by 2 bases and J by 6 bases, with 5 bases between the two germline ends. This TCR was sampled from a man aged 25 to 45 with acute or convalescent COVID-19. The rearrangement links TRBV5-6 to TRBJ1-1, with D unclear. Sequencing used peripheral blood. The CDR3 nucleotides read TGTGCCAGCAGCTTATTCTCTGAAGCTTTCTTT. Translated: CASSLFSEAFF.